This T cell receptor beta chain was recovered during a study of blood T cell repertoires in COVID-19. On the study more broadly: Nucleic acid was either cDNA or gDNA, and it came from T cells, B-cell-depleted T cells, or PBMCs.

Deletions cut 5 bases from V and 6 bases from J, with 16 bases between. The germline CDR1 and CDR2 sequences are MGHDK and SYGVNS. The CDR3 consists of 15 residues. Libraries were prepared by immunoSEQ multiplex PCR; TCRdb keeps only in-frame clonotypes and omits some of them. The data hold 200,000 to 250,000 clones, with over 75% observed a single time. Sequencing was performed on peripheral blood. The rearrangement uses TRBV25-1 and TRBJ2-2; D unclear. This receptor was obtained from a woman between 40 and 55 years old who had recovered from COVID-19. The CDR3 protein is CASSFSRSNAGELFF. CDR3 sequence (DNA): TGTGCCAGCAGTTTTTCCAGGTCCAACGCCGGGGAGCTGTTTTTT.